This TCR beta chain stems from a study of blood T cell repertoires in COVID-19. This CDR3 region has 14 residues. V trimming: 4 bases; J trimming: 4 bases; junction bases outside the gene matches: 4. Per the germline V gene, CDR1 is SGHRS and CDR2 is YFSETQ. Sequenced by immunoSEQ multiplex PCR; TCRdb stores in-frame clones only, minus some. The sample has some 500,000 clones, roughly 90% seen once. V gene TRBV5-1 combines with J gene TRBJ2-3, with TRBD2 identical over 9 bases. The sequence was obtained from a woman in her forties who had recovered from COVID-19. The specimen was PBMCs or T cells enriched from blood (not recorded which). This CDR3 reads CASSIAGAADTQYF. The CDR3 DNA sequence: TGCGCCAGCAGCATAGCGGGAGCGGCAGATACGCAGTATTTT.